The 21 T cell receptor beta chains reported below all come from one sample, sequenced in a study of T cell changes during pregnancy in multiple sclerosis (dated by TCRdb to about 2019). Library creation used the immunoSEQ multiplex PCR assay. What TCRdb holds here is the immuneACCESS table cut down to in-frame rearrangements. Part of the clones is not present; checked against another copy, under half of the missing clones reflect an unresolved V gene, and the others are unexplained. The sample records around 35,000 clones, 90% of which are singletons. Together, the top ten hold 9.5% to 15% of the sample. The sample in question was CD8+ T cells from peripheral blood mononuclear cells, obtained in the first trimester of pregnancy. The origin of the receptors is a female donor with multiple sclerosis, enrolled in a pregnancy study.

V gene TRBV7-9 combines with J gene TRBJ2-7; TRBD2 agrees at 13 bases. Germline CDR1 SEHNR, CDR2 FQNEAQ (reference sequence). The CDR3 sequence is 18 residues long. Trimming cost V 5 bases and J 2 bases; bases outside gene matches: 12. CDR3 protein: CASSHTGTSGKAAYEQYF. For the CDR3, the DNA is TGTGCCAGCAGCCACACCGGGACTAGCGGGAAGGCCGCCTACGAGCAGTACTTC.

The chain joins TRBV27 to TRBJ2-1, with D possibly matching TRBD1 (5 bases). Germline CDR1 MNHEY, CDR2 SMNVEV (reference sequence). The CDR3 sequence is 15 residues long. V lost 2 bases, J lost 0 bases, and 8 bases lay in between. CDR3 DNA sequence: TGTGCCAGCAGTTTAGATGGGGCCTCCTACAATGAGCAGTTCTTC. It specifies CASSLDGASYNEQFF.

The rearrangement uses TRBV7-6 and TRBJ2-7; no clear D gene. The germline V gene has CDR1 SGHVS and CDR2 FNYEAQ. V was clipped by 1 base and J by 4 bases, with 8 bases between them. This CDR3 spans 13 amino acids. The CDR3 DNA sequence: TGTGCCAGCAGCTTAGAATCCGTGTACGAGCAGTACTTC. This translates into CASSLESVYEQYF.

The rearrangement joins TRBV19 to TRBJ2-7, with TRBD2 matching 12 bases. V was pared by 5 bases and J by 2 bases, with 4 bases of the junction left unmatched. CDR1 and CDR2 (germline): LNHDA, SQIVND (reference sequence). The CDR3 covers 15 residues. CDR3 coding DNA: TGTGCCAGTAGTTTACGACTAGCGGGAGCCTACGAGCAGTACTTC. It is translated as CASSLRLAGAYEQYF. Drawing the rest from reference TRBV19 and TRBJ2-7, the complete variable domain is DGGITQSPKYLFRKEGQNVTLSCEQNLNHDAMYWYRQDPGQGLRLIYYSQIVNDFQKGDIAEGYSVSREKKESFPLTVTSAQKNPTAFYLCASSLRLAGAYEQYFGPGTRLTVT.

Here the CDR3 DNA reads TGTGCCAGCAGTTACGCCCCTAGCTCCTACAATGAGCAGTTCTTC. This gives the protein CASSYAPSSYNEQFF. The rearrangement joins TRBV6-6 to TRBJ2-1, with D hard to call. Germline V gene sequence: CDR1 MNHNY, CDR2 SVGAGI (reference sequence). Trimming took 2 bases from V and 0 from J, leaving 8 bases between them. CDR3 length: 15 residues.

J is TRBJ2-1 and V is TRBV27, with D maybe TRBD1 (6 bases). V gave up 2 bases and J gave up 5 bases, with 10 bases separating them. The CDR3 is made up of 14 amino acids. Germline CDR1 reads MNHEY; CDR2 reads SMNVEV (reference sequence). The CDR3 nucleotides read TGTGCCAGCAGTTTACAAGACAGGAACAATGAGCAGTTCTTC. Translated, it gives CASSLQDRNNEQFF.

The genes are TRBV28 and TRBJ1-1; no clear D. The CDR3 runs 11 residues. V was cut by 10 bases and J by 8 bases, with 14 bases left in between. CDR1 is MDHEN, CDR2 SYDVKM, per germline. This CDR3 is CATPILVEAFF. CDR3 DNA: TGTGCCACTCCGATTCTAGTAGAAGCTTTCTTT. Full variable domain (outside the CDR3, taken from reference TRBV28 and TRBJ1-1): DVKVTQSSRYLVKRTGEKVFLECVQDMDHENMFWYRQDPGLGLRLIYFSYDVKMKEKGDIPEGYSVSREKKERFSLILESASTNQTSMYLCATPILVEAFFGQGTRLTVV.

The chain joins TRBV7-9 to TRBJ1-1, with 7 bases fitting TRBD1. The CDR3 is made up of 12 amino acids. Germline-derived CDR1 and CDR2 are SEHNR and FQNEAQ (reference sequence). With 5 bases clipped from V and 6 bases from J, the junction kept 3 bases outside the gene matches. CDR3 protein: CASSRGTAEAFF. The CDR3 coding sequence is TGTGCCAGCAGCCGAGGGACAGCTGAAGCTTTCTTT.

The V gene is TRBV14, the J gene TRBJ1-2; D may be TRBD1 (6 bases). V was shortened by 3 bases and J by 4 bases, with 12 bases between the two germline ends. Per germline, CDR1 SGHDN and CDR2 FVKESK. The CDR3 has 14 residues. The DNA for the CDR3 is TGTGCCAGCAGCCAGGTACAGGGCGTCTATGGCTACACCTTC. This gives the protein CASSQVQGVYGYTF.

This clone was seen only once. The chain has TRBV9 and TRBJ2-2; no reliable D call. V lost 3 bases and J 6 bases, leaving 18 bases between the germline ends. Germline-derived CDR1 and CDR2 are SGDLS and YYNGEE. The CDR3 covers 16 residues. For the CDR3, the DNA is TGTGCCAGCAGCGGCAAAGACACAAGTTATCCCGGGGAGCTGTTTTTT. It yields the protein CASSGKDTSYPGELFF. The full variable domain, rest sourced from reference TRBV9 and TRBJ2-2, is DSGVTQTPKHLITATGQRVTLRCSPRSGDLSVYWYQQSLDQGLQFLIQYYNGEERAKGNILERFSAQQFPDLHSELNLSSLELGDSALYFCASSGKDTSYPGELFFGEGSRLTVL.

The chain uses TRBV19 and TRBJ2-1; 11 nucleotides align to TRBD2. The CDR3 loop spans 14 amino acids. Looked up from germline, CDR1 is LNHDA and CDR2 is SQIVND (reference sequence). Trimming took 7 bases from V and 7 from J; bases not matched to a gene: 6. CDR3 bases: TGTGCCAGTACCGCACTAGCGGGAGCTAATGAGCAGTTCTTC. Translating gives CASTALAGANEQFF.

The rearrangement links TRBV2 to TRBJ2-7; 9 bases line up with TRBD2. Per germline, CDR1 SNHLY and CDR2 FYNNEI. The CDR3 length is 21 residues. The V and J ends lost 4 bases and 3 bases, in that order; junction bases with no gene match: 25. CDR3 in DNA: TGTGCCAGCAGTGTCGTCGGGCAGGAGAACCCGGGACTAGCTTCGGGCTACGAGCAGTACTTC. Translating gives CASSVVGQENPGLASGYEQYF.

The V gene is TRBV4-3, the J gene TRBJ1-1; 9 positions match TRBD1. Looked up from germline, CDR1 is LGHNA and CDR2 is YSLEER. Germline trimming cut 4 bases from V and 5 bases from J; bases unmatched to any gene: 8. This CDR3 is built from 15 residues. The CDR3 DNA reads TGCGCCAGCAGCCCCGCGACAGGGGGTGAAACTGAAGCTTTCTTT. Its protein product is CASSPATGGETEAFF.

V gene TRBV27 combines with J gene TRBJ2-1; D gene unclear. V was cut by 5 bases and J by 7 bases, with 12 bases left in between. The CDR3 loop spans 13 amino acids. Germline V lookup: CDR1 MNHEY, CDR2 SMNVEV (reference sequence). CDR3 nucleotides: TGTGCCAGCAGTCCCACCCGCGAAAATGAGCAGTTCTTC. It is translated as CASSPTRENEQFF.

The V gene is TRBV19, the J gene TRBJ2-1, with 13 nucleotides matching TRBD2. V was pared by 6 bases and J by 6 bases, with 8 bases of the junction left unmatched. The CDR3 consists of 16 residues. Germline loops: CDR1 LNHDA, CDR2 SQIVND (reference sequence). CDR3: CASRQELAGGPNEQFF. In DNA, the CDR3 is TGTGCCAGTAGACAAGAACTAGCGGGAGGGCCCAATGAGCAGTTCTTC. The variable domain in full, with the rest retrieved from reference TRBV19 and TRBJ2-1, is DGGITQSPKYLFRKEGQNVTLSCEQNLNHDAMYWYRQDPGQGLRLIYYSQIVNDFQKGDIAEGYSVSREKKESFPLTVTSAQKNPTAFYLCASRQELAGGPNEQFFGPGTRLTVL.

The CDR3 here is CASSLGAGGLFF. The CDR3 nucleotides are TGTGCCAGCAGTTTAGGGGCAGGGGGACTGTTTTTT. The rearrangement links TRBV28 to TRBJ1-4; TRBD1 matches 7 bases. This CDR3 region has 12 residues. Per germline, CDR1 MDHEN and CDR2 SYDVKM. V lost 2 bases, J lost 13 bases, and 4 bases stayed unmatched.

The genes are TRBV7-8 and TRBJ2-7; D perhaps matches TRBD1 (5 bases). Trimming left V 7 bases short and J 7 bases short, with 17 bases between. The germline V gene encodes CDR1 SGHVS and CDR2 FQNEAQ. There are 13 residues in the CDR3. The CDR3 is CASTQRGVWEQYF. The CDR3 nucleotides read TGTGCCAGCACCCAAAGGGGTGTTTGGGAGCAGTACTTC. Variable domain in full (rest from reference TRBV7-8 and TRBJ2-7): GAGVSQSPRYKVAKRGQDVALRCDPISGHVSLFWYQQALGQGPEFLTYFQNEAQLDKSGLPSDRFFAERPEGSVSTLKIQRTQQEDSAVYLCASTQRGVWEQYFGPGTRLTVT.

Here the CDR3 DNA reads TGTGCCAGCAGTCATGGGACTAGCGGCTCCTACGAGCAGTACTTC. Residues: CASSHGTSGSYEQYF. The chain joins TRBV28 to TRBJ2-7; 11 bases are shared with TRBD2. The CDR3 has 15 residues. The germline V gene has CDR1 MDHEN and CDR2 SYDVKM. Unmatched junction bases numbered 3, after V lost 5 bases and J lost 0 bases.

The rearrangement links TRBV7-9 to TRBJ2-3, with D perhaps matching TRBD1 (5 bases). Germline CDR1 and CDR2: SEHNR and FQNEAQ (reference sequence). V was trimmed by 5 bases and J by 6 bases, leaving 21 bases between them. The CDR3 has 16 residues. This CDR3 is CASSPRPTADTDTQYF. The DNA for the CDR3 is TGTGCCAGCAGCCCCCGGCCGACAGCCGACACGGATACGCAGTATTTT. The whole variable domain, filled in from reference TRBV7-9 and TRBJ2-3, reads DTGVSQNPRHKITKRGQNVTFRCDPISEHNRLYWYRQTLGQGPEFLTYFQNEAQLEKSRLLSDRFSAERPKGSFSTLEIQRTEQGDSAMYLCASSPRPTADTDTQYFGPGTRLTVL.

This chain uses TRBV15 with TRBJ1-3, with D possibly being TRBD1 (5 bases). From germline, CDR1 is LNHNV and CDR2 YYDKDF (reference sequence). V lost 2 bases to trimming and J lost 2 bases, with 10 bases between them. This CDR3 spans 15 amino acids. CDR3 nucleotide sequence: TGTGCCACCAGCAGATCTCGGGGGGCTGGAAACACCATATATTTT. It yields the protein CATSRSRGAGNTIYF. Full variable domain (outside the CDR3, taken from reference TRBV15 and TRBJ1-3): DAMVIQNPRYQVTQFGKPVTLSCSQTLNHNVMYWYQQKSSQAPKLLFHYYDKDFNNEADTPDNFQSRRPNTSFCFLDIRSPGLGDTAMYLCATSRSRGAGNTIYFGEGSWLTVV.

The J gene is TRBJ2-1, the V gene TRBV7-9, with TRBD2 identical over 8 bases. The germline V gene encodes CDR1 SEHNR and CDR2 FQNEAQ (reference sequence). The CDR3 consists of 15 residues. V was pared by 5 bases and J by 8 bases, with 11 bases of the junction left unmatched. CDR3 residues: CASSVLSGSGDEQFF. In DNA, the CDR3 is TGTGCCAGCAGCGTCCTGAGCGGGAGTGGTGATGAGCAGTTCTTC.